This is a list of T cell receptor beta chains from one sample in a study of blood T cell repertoires in COVID-19. Generated by immunoSEQ multiplex PCR, the TCRdb table keeps only in-frame clones and is missing some. The sample lists under 400,000 clones, about 86% occurring once. The specimen was PBMCs or T cells enriched from blood (not recorded which). The receptors were sampled from a woman aged 40 to 49 with acute COVID-19. The CDR3 runs from the conserved cysteine through the conserved F or W. The D gene is left open where the match is weak. Some rows mark clone size as missing; the rest say once, few, many or name a class of expanded clone.

v_gene	abundance	d_gene	j_gene	CDR3aa	CDR3nt
TRBV9	once	.	TRBJ2-5	CASSVFSQMEGETQYF	TGTGCCAGCAGCGTTTTTTCCCAGATGGAGGGAGAGACCCAGTACTTC
TRBV2	.	.	TRBJ2-7	CASSEGKTGGYEQYF	TGTGCCAGCAGTGAGGGCAAGACGGGCGGGTACGAGCAGTACTTC
TRBV11-3	.	.	TRBJ1-6	CASRQVRNSPLHF	TGTGCCAGCAGACAGGTACGTAATTCACCCCTCCACTTT
TRBV7-2	.	.	TRBJ1-5	CASSLVARGNQPQHF	TGTGCCAGCAGCTTAGTGGCTCGGGGCAATCAGCCCCAGCATTTT
TRBV12-3/TRBV12-4	.	.	TRBJ2-7	CASSPYSSYEQYF	TGTGCCAGCAGTCCCTATTCAAGTTACGAGCAGTACTTC
TRBV28	.	TRBD1	TRBJ2-2	CASSSWGTGAGELFF	TGTGCCAGCAGTTCATGGGGGACAGGGGCCGGGGAGCTGTTTTTT
TRBV7-3	once	.	TRBJ1-1	CASGDETGAFF	TGTGCCAGCGGTGACGAAACCGGGGCTTTCTTT
TRBV27	.	TRBD1	TRBJ1-3	CASSPYSDRGRNTIYF	TGTGCCAGCAGTCCCTACTCCGACAGGGGGCGAAACACCATATATTTT
TRBV7-8	.	.	TRBJ1-1	CASSLGGSEAFF	TGTGCCAGCAGCTTGGGGGGGAGTGAAGCTTTCTTT
TRBV13	.	.	TRBJ2-7	CASSPRTGGSYEQYF	TGTGCCAGCAGCCCGAGGACCGGGGGCTCCTACGAGCAGTACTTC
TRBV27	.	.	TRBJ1-6	CASSLGLFINSPLHF	TGTGCCAGCAGTTTAGGCCTGTTTATTAATTCACCCCTCCACTTT
TRBV6-2/TRBV6-3	.	.	TRBJ1-3	CASNPGAPRDTIYF	TGTGCCAGCAACCCGGGGGCGCCGCGGGACACCATATATTTT
TRBV6-2/TRBV6-3	.	.	TRBJ2-7	CASSLDGNSYEQYF	TGTGCCAGCAGTCTCGACGGGAACTCCTACGAGCAGTACTTC
TRBV7-2	.	TRBD1	TRBJ1-2	CASSSGTGGGYTF	TGTGCCAGCAGCTCCGGGACAGGGGGTGGCTACACCTTC
TRBV5-1	.	TRBD1	TRBJ1-2	CASSVSGQGARQGGYTF	TGCGCCAGCAGTGTGTCGGGACAGGGGGCGAGACAGGGCGGCTACACCTTC
TRBV12-3/TRBV12-4	.	.	TRBJ2-5	CASSLSESGTQYF	TGTGCCAGCAGTTTATCAGAGTCAGGGACCCAGTACTTC
TRBV9	.	.	TRBJ2-3	CASSVVSTDTQYF	TGTGCCAGCAGCGTCGTCAGCACAGATACGCAGTATTTT
TRBV5-1	.	.	TRBJ1-1	CASREAYRATEAFF	TGCGCCAGCAGGGAAGCGTACAGGGCCACTGAAGCTTTCTTT
TRBV7-2	.	TRBD2	TRBJ2-1	CASSLLSGAVSYNEQFF	TGTGCCAGCAGCTTATTAAGCGGGGCAGTTTCCTACAATGAGCAGTTCTTC
TRBV4-2	.	.	TRBJ1-2	CASSQGGVAGGGYTF	TGTGCCAGCAGCCAAGGGGGTGTGGCGGGGGGTGGCTACACCTTC
TRBV28	.	.	TRBJ1-5	CASSLGGYSNQPQHF	TGTGCCAGCAGTTTAGGGGGGTATAGCAATCAGCCCCAGCATTTT
TRBV5-1	.	TRBD2	TRBJ2-1	CASSLVGGGADGVGEQFF	TGCGCCAGCAGCTTGGTTGGCGGGGGGGCCGATGGTGTCGGAGAGCAGTTCTTC
TRBV7-9	.	TRBD1	TRBJ1-1	CASSLGTGGITEAFF	TGTGCCAGCAGCTTAGGGACAGGGGGGATCACTGAAGCTTTCTTT
TRBV11-2	.	TRBD2	TRBJ2-1	CASSPSQLAGGEREQFF	TGTGCCAGCAGCCCTTCCCAGTTAGCGGGAGGGGAACGTGAGCAGTTCTTC
TRBV27	.	TRBD1	TRBJ2-2	CASSLRGRSGGELFF	TGTGCCAGCAGTTTAAGGGGGCGAAGTGGCGGGGAGCTGTTTTTT
TRBV28	once	TRBD2	TRBJ2-5	CASSLRLAGVGRGETQYF	TGTGCCAGCAGTTTAAGACTAGCGGGAGTTGGTCGCGGAGAGACCCAGTACTTC
TRBV27	.	TRBD2	TRBJ2-5	CASSLSKRLAGGPYQETQYF	TGTGCCAGCAGTTTATCCAAACGACTAGCGGGGGGTCCGTACCAAGAGACCCAGTACTTC
TRBV19	.	TRBD1	TRBJ1-1	CASSGQGRTEAFF	TGTGCCAGTAGTGGACAGGGTCGCACTGAAGCTTTCTTT